This T cell receptor beta chain appears in the sequencing data of a study of cytomegalovirus exposure and HLA in healthy donors. Across the whole study: For the approximately 410 genotyped donors, roughly 80% fell within the Caucasian-associated ancestry cluster. Findings of the study overall: Earlier analysis yielded a pattern in which most TCR beta V segments were productive about 90% or about 30% of the time. Later examination showed HLA-associated TCR beta chains had greater clonal expansion than equally common others.

A note on this clone: Its specificity is unknown.

PCR employed 60 Vbeta and 13 Jbeta primers. The table came from immunoSEQ multiplex PCR; TCRdb's copy has only in-frame clones and leaves some out. The sample includes 150,000 to 200,000 clones, about 80% of them seen just once. This CDR3 is built from 18 residues. V was pared by 5 bases and J by 0 bases, with 21 bases between. Germline V lookup: CDR1 SGHVS, CDR2 FQNEAQ. The sequenced sample consisted of PBMCs. The chain is built from TRBV7-8 and TRBJ2-3, with D possibly being TRBD1 (7 bases). The receptor's source is a woman aged 30 to 39 in good health and CMV-seronegative. The CDR3 DNA follows: TGTGCCAGCAGCCACCATATGGGGCGGGGACAGAGCACAGATACGCAGTATTTT. This gives the protein CASSHHMGRGQSTDTQYF.